These T cell receptor beta chains were read from a single sample in a study of cytomegalovirus exposure and HLA in healthy donors. Using immunoSEQ multiplex PCR, the repertoire was profiled, and TCRdb retains in-frame clones only, with some absent. The table records about 150,000 clones, 65% to 80% of them present only once. Source material: PBMCs. These receptors were obtained from a man aged 40-55 years in good health and CMV-seropositive. Each CDR3 is given with its conserved first and last residue. D genes are given only for firm matches. Clone size is shown for a subset of rows, as once, few, many or a class of expanded clone.

clone size	V gene	J gene	D gene	CDR3 protein	CDR3 DNA
NA	TRBV20-1	TRBJ2-7	TRBD1	CSAWTGYEQYF	TGCAGTGCTTGGACAGGCTACGAGCAGTACTTC
few	TRBV29-1	TRBJ2-7	TRBD2	CSVEDQGLAGGLYF	TGCAGCGTTGAAGATCAGGGGCTAGCGGGCGGTCTGTACTTC
NA	TRBV10-1	TRBJ2-3	TRBD1	CASSYGTGGTDTQYF	TGCGCCAGCAGCTACGGGACAGGGGGAACAGATACGCAGTATTTT
once	TRBV2	TRBJ2-7	TRBD1	CASSLTGDYEQYF	TGTGCCAGCAGCTTGACAGGGGATTACGAGCAGTACTTC
NA	TRBV9	TRBJ2-2	NA	CASSVVTGANTGELFF	TGTGCCAGCAGCGTAGTGACGGGAGCGAACACCGGGGAGCTGTTTTTT
NA	TRBV10-2	TRBJ2-3	TRBD2	CASSEPTSGRPDTQYF	TGCGCCAGCAGTGAGCCAACTAGCGGGAGGCCGGATACGCAGTATTTT
NA	TRBV4-3	TRBJ2-7	NA	CASSQRGGTVEQYF	TGCGCCAGCAGCCAAAGGGGTGGGACTGTGGAGCAGTACTTC
few	TRBV14	TRBJ2-7	NA	CASSLALEQYF	TGTGCCAGCAGCCTGGCCCTCGAGCAGTACTTC
NA	TRBV29-1	TRBJ2-1	NA	CSVQTSSVEQFF	TGCAGCGTCCAGACTAGTTCTGTTGAGCAGTTCTTC
once	TRBV6-4	TRBJ2-7	NA	CASSPPNGSLSSYEQYF	TGTGCCAGCAGTCCCCCCAATGGTAGTTTAAGCTCCTACGAGCAGTACTTC
NA	TRBV14	TRBJ2-1	NA	CASSQEIGGGDEQFF	TGTGCCAGCAGCCAAGAAATAGGGGGTGGCGATGAGCAGTTCTTC
NA	TRBV15	TRBJ2-1	TRBD2	CATSTGLLAGAINEQFF	TGTGCCACCAGCACAGGCCTGCTAGCGGGAGCCATCAATGAGCAGTTCTTC
NA	TRBV9	TRBJ1-2	TRBD1	CASSVGTGEGYTF	TGTGCCAGCAGCGTGGGGACAGGGGAAGGCTACACCTTC
few	TRBV6-6	TRBJ2-1	NA	CASSQQYNEQFF	TGTGCCAGCAGTCAACAGTACAATGAGCAGTTCTTC
NA	TRBV5-1	TRBJ1-2	TRBD1	CASSVDRGFGGYTF	TGCGCCAGCAGCGTAGACAGGGGGTTCGGTGGCTACACCTTC
NA	TRBV6-1	TRBJ2-7	NA	CASTLQGSGYEQYF	TGTGCCAGCACCTTACAGGGTTCGGGCTACGAGCAGTACTTC
NA	TRBV5-4	TRBJ2-1	TRBD2	CASSPKTSGSDEQFF	TGTGCCAGCAGCCCAAAGACTAGCGGGAGTGATGAGCAGTTCTTC
NA	TRBV9	TRBJ2-7	TRBD2	CASSEGPGLAGYEQYF	TGTGCCAGCAGCGAAGGCCCGGGACTAGCGGGATACGAGCAGTACTTC
NA	TRBV6-1	TRBJ1-5	NA	CASSEGRTQHF	TGTGCCAGCAGTGAGGGGAGGACCCAGCATTTT
NA	TRBV27	TRBJ2-3	NA	CASSSQYSGPLADTQYF	TGTGCCAGCAGTTCGCAATACAGCGGACCCTTAGCAGATACGCAGTATTTT
NA	TRBV2	TRBJ1-6	NA	CASTTAGGYSPLHF	TGTGCCAGCACGACAGCGGGAGGATACTCACCCCTCCACTTT
NA	TRBV4-3	TRBJ2-7	TRBD2	CASSQDPSGRYEQYF	TGCGCCAGCAGCCAAGATCCTAGCGGGCGCTACGAGCAGTACTTC
NA	TRBV19	TRBJ2-6	NA	CASSVQGWSGANVLTF	TGTGCCAGTAGTGTCCAGGGTTGGTCTGGGGCCAACGTCCTGACTTTC
NA	TRBV18	TRBJ1-5	NA	CASSPYSNQPQHF	TGTGCCAGCTCACCCTATAGCAATCAGCCCCAGCATTTT
NA	TRBV5-1	TRBJ2-2	NA	CASSLQAQTTGELFF	TGCGCCAGCAGCTTGCAAGCACAGACGACCGGGGAGCTGTTTTTT
NA	TRBV6-1	TRBJ2-7	NA	CASTKQVPGLYEQYF	TGTGCCAGCACTAAACAGGTTCCCGGATTATACGAGCAGTACTTC
NA	TRBV28	TRBJ1-2	NA	CASDRGRGMTWYGYTF	TGTGCCAGCGACCGAGGCCGCGGGATGACCTGGTATGGCTACACCTTC
NA	TRBV5-1	TRBJ2-2	NA	CASHLVQGNTGELFF	TGCGCCAGCCACCTCGTTCAGGGGAACACCGGGGAGCTGTTTTTT
NA	TRBV21-1	TRBJ1-2	NA	CASSKGIIGRGANCGYTF	TGTGCCAGCAGCAAAGGTATTATTGGGCGGGGGGCAAATTGTGGCTACACCTTC
NA	TRBV18	TRBJ2-7	NA	CASSPKVDSHEQYF	TGTGCCAGCTCACCAAAGGTAGACTCCCACGAGCAGTACTTC
NA	TRBV4-1	TRBJ2-1	NA	CASSPQAQGLVSNEQFF	TGCGCCAGCAGCCCCCAAGCGCAGGGTTTGGTTAGCAATGAGCAGTTCTTC
NA	TRBV11-2	TRBJ1-1	NA	CASTQRGMNTEAFF	TGTGCCAGCACCCAAAGGGGTATGAACACTGAAGCTTTCTTT
NA	TRBV9	TRBJ1-1	TRBD1	CASSVDIIGTGKNTEAFF	TGTGCCAGCAGCGTCGATATTATAGGGACAGGGAAGAACACTGAAGCTTTCTTT
NA	TRBV21-1	TRBJ2-5	NA	CASSKRGNAQETQYF	TGTGCCAGCAGCAAACGCGGGAATGCGCAAGAGACCCAGTACTTC
NA	TRBV4-1	TRBJ2-3	NA	CASSHPSFSTDTQYF	TGCGCCAGCAGCCATCCTTCGTTTAGCACAGATACGCAGTATTTT
once	TRBV15	TRBJ2-2	TRBD1	CATSGLGQGPGELFF	TGTGCCACCAGCGGATTAGGACAGGGCCCCGGGGAGCTGTTTTTT
NA	TRBV4-2	TRBJ2-1	NA	CASSQVRGSNGISFEQFF	TGTGCCAGCAGCCAAGTGAGGGGGTCAAACGGGATATCATTTGAGCAGTTCTTC
NA	TRBV9	TRBJ2-5	NA	CASSVGGDGQETQYF	TGTGCCAGCAGCGTAGGCGGGGACGGCCAAGAGACCCAGTACTTC
NA	TRBV9	TRBJ1-2	NA	CASSTQTGSYGYTF	TGTGCCAGCAGCACACAAACAGGATCCTATGGCTACACCTTC
NA	TRBV6-1	TRBJ2-7	NA	CASCRGSSYEQYF	TGTGCCAGCTGTAGGGGCAGCTCCTACGAGCAGTACTTC
NA	TRBV4-3	TRBJ2-3	TRBD2	CASSPGLAGGPGTDTQYF	TGCGCCAGCAGCCCTGGACTAGCGGGAGGGCCTGGCACAGATACGCAGTATTTT
NA	TRBV6-1	TRBJ2-1	NA	CASSYPPRNEQFF	TGTGCCAGCAGCTACCCCCCGAGGAATGAGCAGTTCTTC
few	TRBV9	TRBJ2-2	NA	CASSVVKNTGELFF	TGTGCCAGCAGCGTAGTAAAGAACACCGGGGAGCTGTTTTTT
few	TRBV6-1	TRBJ2-2	NA	CASSKSADSTGELFF	TGTGCCAGCAGTAAGTCGGCAGACAGCACCGGGGAGCTGTTTTTT
NA	TRBV6-1	TRBJ1-2	TRBD1	CASSEATQGSYTF	TGTGCCAGCAGTGAAGCCACACAGGGGAGCTACACCTTC
NA	TRBV19	TRBJ2-7	NA	CASSTGVGGEQYF	TGTGCCAGTAGTACAGGGGTAGGTGGGGAGCAGTACTTC
NA	TRBV6-1	TRBJ2-1	NA	CASSEGPGRGIVF	TGTGCCAGCAGTGAAGGTCCCGGCAGAGGGATAGTCTTC
NA	TRBV7-2	TRBJ1-1	NA	CASSLTGTEAFF	TGTGCCAGCAGCCTAACGGGAACTGAAGCTTTCTTT
NA	TRBV19	TRBJ2-3	NA	CASRAGPDTQYF	TGTGCCAGTAGGGCAGGGCCAGATACGCAGTATTTT
NA	TRBV5-8	TRBJ1-2	TRBD1	CASSLTRQGGIWDYGYTF	TGTGCCAGCAGCTTGACCCGACAGGGGGGAATCTGGGACTATGGCTACACCTTC
NA	TRBV19	TRBJ1-4	TRBD1	CASTPTGGSEKLFF	TGTGCCAGTACCCCGACAGGGGGTAGCGAAAAACTGTTTTTT
NA	TRBV5-6	TRBJ2-5	TRBD1	CASSSPTGVVRETQYF	TGTGCCAGCAGCTCTCCAACAGGGGTGGTCAGAGAGACCCAGTACTTC
NA	TRBV25-1	TRBJ2-5	NA	CASSAKSSLQETQYF	TGTGCCAGCAGTGCCAAATCTTCACTACAAGAGACCCAGTACTTC
NA	TRBV4-1	TRBJ1-1	NA	CASSQEPPSPLNTEAFF	TGCGCCAGCAGCCAAGAACCTCCGAGCCCCTTGAACACTGAAGCTTTCTTT
NA	TRBV2	TRBJ2-3	TRBD2	CASSVGGADTQYF	TGTGCCAGCAGTGTTGGGGGGGCAGATACGCAGTATTTT
NA	TRBV28	TRBJ2-7	TRBD2	CASGALAGETYEQYF	TGTGCCAGCGGGGCCCTAGCGGGAGAGACCTACGAGCAGTACTTC
few	TRBV20-1	TRBJ2-7	NA	CSAKQVYEQYF	TGCAGTGCTAAACAGGTCTACGAGCAGTACTTC
NA	TRBV2	TRBJ1-1	NA	CASSVGSPEAFF	TGTGCCAGCAGTGTAGGGAGTCCTGAAGCTTTCTTT